This T cell receptor (beta chain) comes out of a study of OX40 agonist ivuxolimab in advanced cancers. Trimming at V came to 5 bases and at J to 2 bases, leaving 6 bases not matched to a gene. Germline CDR1 is MDHEN and CDR2 is SYDVKM. CDR3 length: 16 amino acids. The assay was immunoSEQ multiplex PCR, and TCRdb's table has in-frame clones only and misses some. The repertoire consists of over 95,000 clones, with approximately 90% occurring once and the leading ten covering roughly 0.8%. The input for sequencing was CD4+ or CD8+ T cells sorted from blood, taken in a trial of the OX40 agonist ivuxolimab. This rearrangement joins TRBV28 to TRBJ2-3, with TRBD2 identical over 11 bases. This sequence originates from an adult with an advanced solid tumor such as melanoma, head and neck, liver or kidney cancer. The CDR3 nucleotides read TGTGCCAGCAGTAAAACTAGCGGGGGCGACACAGATACGCAGTATTTT. Its translation: CASSKTSGGDTDTQYF.